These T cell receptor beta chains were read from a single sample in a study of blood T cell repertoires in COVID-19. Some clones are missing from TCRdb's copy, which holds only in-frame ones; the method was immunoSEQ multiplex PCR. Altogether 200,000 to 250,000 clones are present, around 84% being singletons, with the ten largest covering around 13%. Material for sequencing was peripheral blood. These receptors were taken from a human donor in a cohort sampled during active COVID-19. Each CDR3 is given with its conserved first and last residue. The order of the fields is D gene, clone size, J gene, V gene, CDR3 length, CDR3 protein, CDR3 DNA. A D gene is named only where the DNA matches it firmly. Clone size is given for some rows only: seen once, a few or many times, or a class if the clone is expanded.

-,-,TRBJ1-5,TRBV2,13,CASRIYSNQPQHF,TGTGCCAGCAGGATCTATAGCAATCAGCCCCAGCATTTT
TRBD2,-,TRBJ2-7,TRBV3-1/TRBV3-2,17,CASSRGLAGGRVNEQYF,TGTGCCAGCAGCCGAGGACTAGCGGGAGGGCGCGTCAACGAGCAGTACTTC
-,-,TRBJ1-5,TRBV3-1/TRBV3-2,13,CASSPDRDQPQHF,TGTGCCAGCAGTCCGGACAGAGATCAGCCCCAGCATTTT
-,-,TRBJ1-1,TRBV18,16,CASSPPDSWIPAEAFF,TGTGCCAGCTCACCGCCGGACAGTTGGATTCCGGCTGAAGCTTTCTTT
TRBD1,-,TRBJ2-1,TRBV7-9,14,CASTKGQAYNEQFF,TGTGCCAGCACCAAGGGACAGGCCTACAATGAGCAGTTCTTC
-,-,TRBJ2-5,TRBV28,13,CASSSGQQETQYF,TGTGCCAGCAGTTCAGGACAGCAAGAGACCCAGTACTTC
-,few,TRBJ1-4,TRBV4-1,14,CASSQQQASEKLFF,TGCGCCAGCAGCCAACAACAGGCGAGCGAAAAACTGTTTTTT
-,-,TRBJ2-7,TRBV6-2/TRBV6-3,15,CASSDSLQPAYEQYF,TGTGCCAGCAGTGACAGCCTACAACCAGCTTACGAGCAGTACTTC
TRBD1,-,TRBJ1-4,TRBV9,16,CASSLSPDRDGEKLFF,TGTGCCAGCAGCCTCTCGCCCGACAGGGATGGTGAAAAACTGTTTTTT
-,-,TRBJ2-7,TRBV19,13,CASSIGRAYEQYF,TGTGCCAGTAGTATAGGCCGAGCCTACGAGCAGTACTTC
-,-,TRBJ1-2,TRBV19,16,CASSTPVGRGHYGYTF,TGTGCCAGTAGTACCCCGGTCGGAAGGGGCCACTATGGCTACACCTTC
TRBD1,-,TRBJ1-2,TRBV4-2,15,CASSGRTGAFYGYTF,TGTGCCAGCAGCGGTCGGACAGGCGCTTTCTATGGCTACACCTTC
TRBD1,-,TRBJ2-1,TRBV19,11,CASSYDRGQFF,TGTGCCAGTAGTTATGACAGGGGGCAGTTCTTC
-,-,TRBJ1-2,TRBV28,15,CASSLTLQGDYGYTF,TGTGCCAGCAGTTTGACCTTACAGGGCGACTATGGCTACACCTTC
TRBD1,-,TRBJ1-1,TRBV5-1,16,CASSLGIRQGNTEAFF,TGCGCCAGCAGCTTGGGGATACGACAGGGGAACACTGAAGCTTTCTTT
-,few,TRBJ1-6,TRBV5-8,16,CASSFTGGSYNSPLHF,TGTGCCAGCAGCTTCACAGGCGGCTCCTATAATTCACCCCTCCACTTT
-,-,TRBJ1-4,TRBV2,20,CASSEASLGVIDATNEKLFF,TGTGCCAGCAGTGAAGCATCGCTAGGGGTTATTGATGCAACTAATGAAAAACTGTTTTTT
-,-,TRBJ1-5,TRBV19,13,CASSIADNQPQHF,TGTGCCAGTAGTATAGCAGACAATCAGCCCCAGCATTTT
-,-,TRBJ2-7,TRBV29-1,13,CSVLRGSGYEQYF,TGCAGCGTACTCAGGGGATCTGGATACGAGCAGTACTTC
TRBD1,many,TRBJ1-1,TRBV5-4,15,CASSWADRANTEAFF,TGTGCCAGCAGCTGGGCGGACAGGGCGAACACTGAAGCTTTCTTT
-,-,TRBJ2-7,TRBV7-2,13,CASSLERRREQYF,TGTGCCAGCAGCTTAGAACGGCGGCGCGAGCAGTACTTC
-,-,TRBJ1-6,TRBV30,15,CAWSVGGGHNSPLHF,TGTGCCTGGAGTGTGGGGGGAGGTCATAATTCACCCCTCCACTTT
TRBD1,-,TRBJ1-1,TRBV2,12,CASSRQGEGAFF,TGTGCCAGCAGTCGACAGGGGGAGGGAGCTTTCTTT
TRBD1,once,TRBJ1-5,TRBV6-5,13,CASSWTGSQPQHF,TGTGCCAGCAGTTGGACAGGGTCTCAGCCCCAGCATTTT
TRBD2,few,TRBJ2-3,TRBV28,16,CASSGSSGTGGNTQYF,TGTGCCAGCAGTGGTTCCAGCGGGACTGGTGGGAATACGCAGTATTTT
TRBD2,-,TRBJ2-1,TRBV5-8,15,CASSLEAGGYNEQFF,TGTGCCAGCAGCTTGGAGGCGGGGGGTTACAATGAGCAGTTCTTC
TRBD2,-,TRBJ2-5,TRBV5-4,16,CASSFGGGPTQETQYF,TGTGCCAGCAGCTTCGGGGGAGGGCCCACACAAGAGACCCAGTACTTC
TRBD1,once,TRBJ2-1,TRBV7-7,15,CASSPGTGTYNEQFF,TGTGCTAGCAGCCCCGGGACAGGCACCTACAATGAGCAGTTCTTC
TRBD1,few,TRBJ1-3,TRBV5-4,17,CASSRGGGQGSGNTIYF,TGTGCCAGCAGCCGCGGCGGAGGACAGGGGTCAGGAAACACCATATATTTT
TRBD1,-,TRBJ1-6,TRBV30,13,CAWSRTGGSPLHF,TGTGCCTGGAGTAGGACAGGGGGCTCACCCCTCCACTTT
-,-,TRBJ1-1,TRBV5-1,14,CASSPQVGGTEAFF,TGCGCCAGCAGCCCCCAGGTGGGGGGCACTGAAGCTTTCTTT
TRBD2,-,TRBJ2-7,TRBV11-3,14,CASSPGTSGYEQYF,TGTGCCAGCAGCCCTGGGACTAGCGGCTACGAGCAGTACTTC
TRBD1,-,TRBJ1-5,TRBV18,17,CASSRTGWRSSDQPQHF,TGTGCCAGCTCACGGACAGGGTGGCGATCGTCGGATCAGCCCCAGCATTTT
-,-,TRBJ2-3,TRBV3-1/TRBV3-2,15,CASSQLGGMTDTQYF,TGTGCCAGCAGCCAATTGGGAGGTATGACAGATACGCAGTATTTT
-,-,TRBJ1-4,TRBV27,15,CASRQGSGEGEKLFF,TGTGCCAGCAGACAGGGATCAGGGGAAGGTGAAAAACTGTTTTTT
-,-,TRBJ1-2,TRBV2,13,CAVSLGAGYGYTF,TGTGCCGTCTCCCTGGGGGCGGGCTATGGCTACACCTTC
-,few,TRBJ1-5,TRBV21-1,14,CASRSTGEDQPQHF,TGTGCCAGCAGATCCACAGGGGAGGACCAGCCCCAGCATTTT
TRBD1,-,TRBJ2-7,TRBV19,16,CASSIDGPGGSYEQYF,TGTGCCAGTAGTATCGATGGTCCAGGGGGCTCCTACGAGCAGTACTTC
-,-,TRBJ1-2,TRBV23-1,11,CASKQVRGYTF,TGCGCCAGCAAGCAGGTAAGGGGCTACACCTTC